The rows below give T cell receptor beta chains drawn from one sample of a study of cytomegalovirus exposure and HLA in healthy donors. Here immunoSEQ multiplex PCR was the method, and the copy in TCRdb shows in-frame clones only, minus some. The sample table includes tens of thousands of clones. Sequencing was done on a sample of PBMCs. The receptors here all came from a man aged 18 to 30 in good health and CMV-seropositive. Both conserved end residues are part of each CDR3. A D gene is named only where the DNA matches it firmly. The size field is filled for only some rows; it gives once, few, many or a size class.

-	TRBV10-3	TRBD1	TRBJ1-1	TGTGCCATCAGTGGTCAGGGGGGGAACACTGAAGCTTTCTTT	CAISGQGGNTEAFF
-	TRBV25-1	-	TRBJ2-3	TGTGCCAGCAGTGGGTTTAAGCGGGTTACCATTGGCACAGATACGCAGTATTTT	CASSGFKRVTIGTDTQYF
-	TRBV4-2	-	TRBJ2-3	TGTGCCAGCAGCCTAGTCACAGATACGCAGTATTTT	CASSLVTDTQYF
-	TRBV4-2	TRBD1	TRBJ2-7	TGTGCCAGCAGCCAGGGACAGGGGGAGGTTTACGAGCAGTACTTC	CASSQGQGEVYEQYF
-	TRBV19	-	TRBJ1-5	TGTGCCAGTAGTACAGTGGTCAATCAGCCCCAGCATTTT	CASSTVVNQPQHF
-	TRBV9	TRBD1	TRBJ1-6	TGTGCCAGCAGCACCGACGGACAGGGGCGGGTTTATAATTCACCCCTCCACTTT	CASSTDGQGRVYNSPLHF
-	TRBV29-1	TRBD1	TRBJ2-5	TGCAGCGTTGAAGGTCACAGGGGGCAAGAGACCCAGTACTTC	CSVEGHRGQETQYF
-	TRBV4-1	-	TRBJ2-3	TGCGCCAGCAGCCAGGTAGGCGGGGCCTCTGATACGCAGTATTTT	CASSQVGGASDTQYF
-	TRBV6-1	-	TRBJ2-4	TGTGCCAGCAGTGAAAGCGGGAACATTCAGTACTTC	CASSESGNIQYF
-	TRBV27	-	TRBJ1-5	TGTGCCAGCAGCCATCTAGGGGATTATAGCAATCAGCCCCAGCATTTT	CASSHLGDYSNQPQHF
-	TRBV6-1	TRBD1	TRBJ1-3	TGTGCCAGCAGACTTGACAGGGTATCAAACACCATATATTTT	CASRLDRVSNTIYF
-	TRBV28	TRBD1	TRBJ1-2	TGTGCCAGCAGTTCACAGGGACAGGGCTACACCTTC	CASSSQGQGYTF
-	TRBV29-1	TRBD1	TRBJ1-2	TGCAGCGTAGAAGCGGGACAGGGTGACTATGGCTACACCTTC	CSVEAGQGDYGYTF
-	TRBV4-2	-	TRBJ2-2	TGTGCCAGCAGCCAAGAGTTCGAGAGGGAGGAGCTGTTTTTT	CASSQEFEREELFF
-	TRBV2	-	TRBJ1-4	TGTGCCACAAAGCCCAGGGGATCTAATGAAAAACTGTTTTTT	CATKPRGSNEKLFF
-	TRBV7-8	-	TRBJ1-2	TGTGCCAGCAGCCCAAGCGCGGGGTCGGGAGGCTACACCTTC	CASSPSAGSGGYTF
-	TRBV4-2	-	TRBJ1-2	TGTGCCAGCAGCCAAGTTGGGGAGGGGGATGGCTACACCTTC	CASSQVGEGDGYTF
-	TRBV10-1	-	TRBJ2-5	TGCGCCAGCAGCCCCCGTGCGGGATTGGAGACCCAGTACTTC	CASSPRAGLETQYF
-	TRBV10-3	-	TRBJ1-1	TGTGCCACTGGGTCGGGAACTGAAGCTTTCTTT	CATGSGTEAFF
-	TRBV28	TRBD1	TRBJ1-3	TGTGCCAGCAGCCTCCGGACAGGGAGCTCTGGAAACACCATATATTTT	CASSLRTGSSGNTIYF
-	TRBV7-9	-	TRBJ1-2	TGTGCCAGCAGCTTATTGAACGAGGGCAGGTACGGCTACACCTTC	CASSLLNEGRYGYTF
-	TRBV2	TRBD1	TRBJ2-4	TGTGCCAGCAGGACAGGGAGCACACTAGCCAAAAACATTCAGTACTTC	CASRTGSTLAKNIQYF
-	TRBV4-2	TRBD2	TRBJ2-1	TGTGCCAGCAGCCAAACGACTAGCGGGAGCTACCATGAGCAGTTCTTC	CASSQTTSGSYHEQFF
-	TRBV11-2	-	TRBJ1-2	TGTGCCAGCAGCTTAGGCCCTGGGGCAGCTAACTATGGCTACACCTTC	CASSLGPGAANYGYTF
large	TRBV12-5	-	TRBJ2-1	TGTGCTAGTGGTTTGTGGCTAGGGGATGAGCAGTTCTTC	CASGLWLGDEQFF
-	TRBV9	TRBD2	TRBJ2-7	TGTGCCAGCAGCACTAGCGGGGGCTTCTACGAGCAGTACTTC	CASSTSGGFYEQYF
-	TRBV28	TRBD1	TRBJ1-6	TGTGCCAGCAGTTTCTCTTCGGGACAGGGTCTTAATTCACCCCTCCACTTT	CASSFSSGQGLNSPLHF
-	TRBV5-6	TRBD1	TRBJ2-3	TGTGCCAGCAGCGGGGAGACAGGGAGCACAGATACGCAGTATTTT	CASSGETGSTDTQYF
-	TRBV5-8	-	TRBJ2-1	TGTGCCAGCAGCTGGGTTATTAGGGGTAGCTCCTACAATGAGCAGTTCTTC	CASSWVIRGSSYNEQFF
-	TRBV28	-	TRBJ1-2	TGTGCCAGCAGCCCCCGAGACAGATTCTATGGCTACACCTTC	CASSPRDRFYGYTF
-	TRBV27	-	TRBJ2-7	TGTGCCAGCAGTTTACTGGGAGCCTTGTACGAGCAGTACTTC	CASSLLGALYEQYF
-	TRBV4-2	TRBD2	TRBJ2-7	TGTGCCAGCAGCCAAGGTGAGGGACTAGCGGGAGTTGACGAGCAGTACTTC	CASSQGEGLAGVDEQYF
-	TRBV19	-	TRBJ2-5	TGTGCCAGTGCTAGTGAGGCATCCGGGGGAGAGACCCAGTACTTC	CASASEASGGETQYF
-	TRBV7-8	-	TRBJ1-3	TGTGCCAGCAGCTTACAGGGCACGAACACCATATATTTT	CASSLQGTNTIYF
-	TRBV5-1	-	TRBJ2-5	TGCGCCAGCAGCTTGGTTCAGGGCGTAGAGACCCAGTACTTC	CASSLVQGVETQYF
-	TRBV7-9	TRBD1	TRBJ1-3	TGTGCCAGCAGCACAGGGACAGCCCAATCTGGAAACACCATATATTTT	CASSTGTAQSGNTIYF
-	TRBV9	-	TRBJ1-3	TGTGCCAGCACCACTCCAGGGGCTGGAAACACCATATATTTT	CASTTPGAGNTIYF
-	TRBV27	-	TRBJ2-7	TGTGCCAGCAGCAAATATGTAAACGGGGTCTACGAGCAGTACTTC	CASSKYVNGVYEQYF
-	TRBV28	TRBD1	TRBJ2-5	TGTGCCAGCAGTTTGGGACAGGGTCGAGAGACCCAGTACTTC	CASSLGQGRETQYF
-	TRBV5-6	-	TRBJ1-2	TGTGCCAGCAGCTTGATTCGTCAGGGGCCAAAAGGCTACACCTTC	CASSLIRQGPKGYTF
-	TRBV25-1	TRBD1	TRBJ1-1	TGTGCCAGCAGTGGACAGGGGGCTATGAACACTGAAGCTTTCTTT	CASSGQGAMNTEAFF
-	TRBV13	TRBD2	TRBJ2-7	TGTGCCAGCAGCGATCGACTAGCGGGTTCCTACGAGCAGTACTTC	CASSDRLAGSYEQYF
-	TRBV6-4	TRBD1	TRBJ1-1	TGTGCCAGCAGTCAGGAGGGAGGCGGGACAGGGGAAGCTTTCTTT	CASSQEGGGTGEAFF
-	TRBV19	-	TRBJ1-2	TGTGCCAGTAGTATATCTGACAGTTCCTATGGCTACACCTTC	CASSISDSSYGYTF
-	TRBV19	TRBD1	TRBJ1-2	TGTGCCAGTAGTAGAGACAGGGGGCAAAACTATGGCTACACCTTC	CASSRDRGQNYGYTF
-	TRBV19	-	TRBJ1-1	TGTGCCAGTAGTCAACAGGGGAACACTGAAGCTTTCTTT	CASSQQGNTEAFF
-	TRBV30	TRBD2	TRBJ2-5	TGTGCCTGGAGTGTCGGGGGGAAAGAGACCCAGTACTTC	CAWSVGGKETQYF
-	TRBV4-2	-	TRBJ1-2	TGTGCCAGCAGCCAAGGTCAACAGGGAGCTAACTATGGCTACACCTTC	CASSQGQQGANYGYTF
-	TRBV10-3	TRBD2	TRBJ2-2	TGTGCCAACGCTCGGGGGGGTTCGTTTGGCGGGGAGCTGTTTTTT	CANARGGSFGGELFF
-	TRBV5-1	TRBD1	TRBJ1-4	TGCGCCAGCAGCTTGGGGGGAGGACAGGGAGAAAAACTGTTTTTT	CASSLGGGQGEKLFF
-	TRBV7-8	TRBD1	TRBJ1-4	TGTGCCAGCAGCCCTGGGACAGGATTTAATGAAAAACTGTTTTTT	CASSPGTGFNEKLFF
-	TRBV14	-	TRBJ1-1	TGTGCCAGCAGCCAAGATAGCCAGAAAGCTTTCTTT	CASSQDSQKAFF
-	TRBV9	TRBD2	TRBJ2-2	TGTGCCAGCAGCGCCAGGACTAGCGGGAGGCACACTAACACCGGGGAGCTGTTTTTT	CASSARTSGRHTNTGELFF
-	TRBV2	-	TRBJ1-5	TGTGCCAGCAGTGTGCTGACGGGTAATCAGCCCCAGCATTTT	CASSVLTGNQPQHF
-	TRBV28	TRBD1	TRBJ1-2	TGTGCCAGCAGTAAGGGACAGGGACGGTCGGCGGACTATGGCTACACCTTC	CASSKGQGRSADYGYTF
-	TRBV28	-	TRBJ1-4	TGTGCCAGCAGTTTGAGACAGGCTTTTATTAGGACTAATGAAAAACTGTTTTTT	CASSLRQAFIRTNEKLFF
-	TRBV5-1	TRBD1	TRBJ2-7	TGCGCCAGCAGCACAATACAAGACGGGACAGGCTCCTACGAGCAGTACTTC	CASSTIQDGTGSYEQYF
-	TRBV5-1	-	TRBJ2-2	TGCGCCAGCAGCTTGGCCAACACCGCCGGGGAGCTGTTTTTT	CASSLANTAGELFF
-	TRBV11-2	-	TRBJ2-7	TGTGCCAGCAGCTTTGAAGAGGGTTCCTACGAGCAGTACTTC	CASSFEEGSYEQYF